This T cell receptor (beta chain) is from a study of blood T cell repertoires in COVID-19. Study-wide context: Material from acute and convalescent COVID-19 was sourced from the United States, Italy and Spain. PBMCs, B-cell-depleted T cells, or T cells were the source of the cDNA or gDNA that made up the material.

TCRdb's copy holds only in-frame clones and misses some; the assay was immunoSEQ multiplex PCR. The table includes some 150,000 clones, 85% to 90% detected once. Enrollees, about 18 to 95 years old, lived in roughly 24 US areas. Germline V CDR1 and CDR2: LGHDT, YNNKEL (reference sequence). The V gene lost 4 bases and the J gene lost 3 bases, with 15 bases spanning the gap. The CDR3 loop spans 15 amino acids. Input material: PBMCs or T cells enriched from blood (not recorded which). V gene TRBV3-1 (or the pseudogene TRBV3-2) combines with J gene TRBJ1-1, with D maybe TRBD1 (6 bases). This TCR was recovered from a woman aged 25 to 39 with acute COVID-19. The CDR3 region is CASSLRGGPDTEAFF. The DNA for the CDR3 is TGTGCCAGCAGCCTAAGGGGGGGCCCAGACACTGAAGCTTTCTTT.